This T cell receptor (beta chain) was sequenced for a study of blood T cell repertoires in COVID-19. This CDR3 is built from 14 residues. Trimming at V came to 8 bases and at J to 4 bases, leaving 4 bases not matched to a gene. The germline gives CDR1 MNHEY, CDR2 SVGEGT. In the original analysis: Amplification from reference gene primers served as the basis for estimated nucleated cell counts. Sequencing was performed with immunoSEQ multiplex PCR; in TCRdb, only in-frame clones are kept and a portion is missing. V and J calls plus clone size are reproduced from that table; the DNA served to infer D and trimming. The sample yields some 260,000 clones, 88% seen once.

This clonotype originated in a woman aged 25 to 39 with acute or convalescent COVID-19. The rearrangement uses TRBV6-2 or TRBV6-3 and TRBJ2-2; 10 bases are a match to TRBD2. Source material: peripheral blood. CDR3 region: CASGRLAGTGELFF. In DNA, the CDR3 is TGTGCCAGCGGCCGACTAGCGGGCACCGGGGAGCTGTTTTTT.